The source of this T cell receptor beta chain is a study of T cell responses to AZD1222 COVID-19 vaccine. Notes on the study in general: Spike-specific TCR breadth and depth went up after people got two AZD1222 doses.

Generated by immunoSEQ multiplex PCR, the TCRdb table keeps only in-frame clones and is missing some. Of 150,000 to 200,000 clones listed, 80% to 95% are singletons. A remark on this clone: Its antigen is still unknown.

This CDR3 region has 15 residues. CDR1 and CDR2 from the germline V gene are SGHRS and YFSETQ. V was shortened by 0 bases and J by 4 bases, with 13 bases between the two germline ends. This TCR was recovered from an adult who received the AZD1222 COVID-19 vaccine. The chain uses TRBV5-1 and TRBJ1-2, with TRBD1 as a possible D gene (6 bases). Sequenced material: peripheral blood, taken 28 days after the second AZD1222 dose. This chain's CDR3 is CASSLEEQGGYGYTF. The CDR3 coding sequence is TGCGCCAGCAGCTTGGAGGAACAGGGTGGCTATGGCTACACCTTC.